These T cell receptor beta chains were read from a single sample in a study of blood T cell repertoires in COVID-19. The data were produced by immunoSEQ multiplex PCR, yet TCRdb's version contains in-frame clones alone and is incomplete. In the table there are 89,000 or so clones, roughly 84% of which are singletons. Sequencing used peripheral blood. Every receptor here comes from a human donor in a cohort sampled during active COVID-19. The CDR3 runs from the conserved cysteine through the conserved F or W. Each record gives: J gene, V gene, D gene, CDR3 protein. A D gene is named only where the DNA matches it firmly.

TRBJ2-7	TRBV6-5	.	CASSYSRDSYEQYF
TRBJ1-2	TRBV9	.	CASSVAGPNYGYTF
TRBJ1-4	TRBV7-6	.	CASSLVRSRGEKLFF
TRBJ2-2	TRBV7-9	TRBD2	CASRPRLAGYTGELFF
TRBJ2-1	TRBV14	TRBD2	CASSQLAGTEQFF
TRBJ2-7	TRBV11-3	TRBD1	CASSLGQGEQYF
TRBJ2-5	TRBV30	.	CARSAGAEETQYF
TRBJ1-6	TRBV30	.	CAWSIAGGNSPLHF
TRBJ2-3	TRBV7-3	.	CASSQEARATDTQYF
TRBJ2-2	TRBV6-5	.	CASSYGSGPNTGELFF
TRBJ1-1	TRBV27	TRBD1	CASSFGTRGSTEAFF
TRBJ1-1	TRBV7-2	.	CASSFMGGDTEAFF
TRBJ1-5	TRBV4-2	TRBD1	CASSQEGQGGNQPQHF
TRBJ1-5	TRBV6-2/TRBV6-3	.	CASSFSRASNQPQHF
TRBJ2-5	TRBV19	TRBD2	CASSMARLVAGGQETQYF
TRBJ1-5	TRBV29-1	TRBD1	CSVGGQYNQPQHF
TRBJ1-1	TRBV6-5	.	CASSSRTAYTEAFF
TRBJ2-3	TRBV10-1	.	CANQTPPCTDTQYF
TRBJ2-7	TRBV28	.	CASSLRSGSLPNEQYF
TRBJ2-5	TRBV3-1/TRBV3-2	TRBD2	CASGPTSGGSKTQYF
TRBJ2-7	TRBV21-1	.	CASSLGTGTGDHEQYF
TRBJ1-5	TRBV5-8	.	CASSWAKLPQHF
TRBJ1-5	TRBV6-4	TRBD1	CASSGDRDQPQHF
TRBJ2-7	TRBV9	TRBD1	CASSPGTGWYEQYF
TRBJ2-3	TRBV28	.	CASRSPRAADTQYF
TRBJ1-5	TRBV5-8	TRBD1	CASSYGQGGQPQHF
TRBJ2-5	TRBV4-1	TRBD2	CASSHGTSGGAGETQYF
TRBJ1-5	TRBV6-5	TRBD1	CASRTSRGDQPQHF
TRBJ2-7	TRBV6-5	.	CASSRDTAYEQYF
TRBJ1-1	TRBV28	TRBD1	CASSRLTGGNTEAFF
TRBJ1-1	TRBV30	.	CACLGGREKNTEAFF
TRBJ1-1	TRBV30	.	CAWDPTGGWNTEAFF
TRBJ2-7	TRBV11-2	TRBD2	CASSLVTSATYEQYF
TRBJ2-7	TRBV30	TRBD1	CAWGRQGVSYEQYF
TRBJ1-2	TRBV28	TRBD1	CASISGDRGDYGYTF